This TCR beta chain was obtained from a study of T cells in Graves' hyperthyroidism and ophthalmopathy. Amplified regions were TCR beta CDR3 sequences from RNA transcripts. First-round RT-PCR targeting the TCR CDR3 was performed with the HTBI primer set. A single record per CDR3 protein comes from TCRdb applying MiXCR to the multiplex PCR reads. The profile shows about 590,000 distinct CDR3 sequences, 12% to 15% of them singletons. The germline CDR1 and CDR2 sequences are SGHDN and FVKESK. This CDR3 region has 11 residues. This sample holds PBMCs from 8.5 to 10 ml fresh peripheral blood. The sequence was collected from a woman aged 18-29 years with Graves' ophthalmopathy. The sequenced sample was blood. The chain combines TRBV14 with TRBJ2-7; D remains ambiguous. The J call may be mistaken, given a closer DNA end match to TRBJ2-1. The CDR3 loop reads CASSRTYEQFF. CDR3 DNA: TGTGCCAGCAGTCGGACGTACGAGCAGTTCTTC.